The source of this T cell receptor (beta chain) is a study of CD8 T cells in Susac syndrome. This CDR3 spans 13 amino acids. Trimming at V came to 5 bases and at J to 4 bases, leaving 3 bases not matched to a gene. The germline CDR1 and CDR2 sequences are KGHSH and LQKENI. Isolation of CD8+ and CD4+ T cells was performed negatively, whereas enrichment of TEMRA cells was done by FACS. Random hexamers were used to reverse transcribe an amount of roughly 0.5 to 1 ug RNA. One entry per CDR3 protein, called by TCRdb with MiXCR from the immunoSEQ multiplex PCR reads. The sample shows roughly 200,000 distinct CDR3 sequences, 91% of them seen only once.

Sample: CD4+ T cells from PBMCs. The receptor was derived from a human donor with Susac syndrome. The rearrangement uses TRBV18 and TRBJ1-1; TRBD1 matches 8 bases. In nucleotides, the CDR3 is TGTGCCAGCTCATATACAGGGGGCACTGAAGCTTTCTTT. Its protein is CASSYTGGTEAFF.